A single sample gave rise to the 29 T cell receptor beta chains below, sequenced in a study of blood T cell repertoires in COVID-19. Profiled with immunoSEQ multiplex PCR; TCRdb holds only in-frame clones, not every one. The sample has 290,000 or so clones, approximately 86% seen once; the top ten hold roughly 1.3%. The sequenced sample was peripheral blood. These receptors were obtained from a man in his 70s with acute or convalescent COVID-19.

The chain combines TRBV18 with TRBJ1-6; D is unclear. Trimming removed 2 bases from V and 8 bases from J, with 10 bases in between. Per germline, CDR1 KGHSH and CDR2 LQKENI. CDR3 length: 14 amino acids. The CDR3 loop reads CASSPGGFDSPLHF. The CDR3 DNA reads as TGTGCCAGCTCACCAGGAGGGTTCGATTCACCCCTCCACTTT.

The V call is TRBV7-8, the J call TRBJ2-2; a weak D match, TRBD1 (5 bases). This CDR3 has 15 amino acids. The germline CDR1 and CDR2 sequences are SGHVS and FQNEAQ. Between the trimmed V and J ends, which lost 3 bases and 2 bases, there was a span of 10 bases. CDR3 in amino acids: CASSLMGHNTGELFF. The CDR3 bases are TGTGCCAGCAGCTTGATGGGGCACAACACCGGGGAGCTGTTTTTT. The full variable domain, with the rest looked up from reference TRBV7-8 and TRBJ2-2, is GAGVSQSPRYKVAKRGQDVALRCDPISGHVSLFWYQQALGQGPEFLTYFQNEAQLDKSGLPSDRFFAERPEGSVSTLKIQRTQQEDSAVYLCASSLMGHNTGELFFGEGSRLTVL.

The chain links TRBV24-1 to TRBJ2-2, with 11 bases that match TRBD2. V dropped 0 bases and J dropped 4; count of bases not matched to a gene: 3. Germline V gene lookup returns CDR1 KGHDR and CDR2 SFDVKD. The CDR3 contains 17 residues. The DNA for the CDR3 is TGTGCCACCAGTGATTTGGCGACTAGCGGGATCACCGGGGAGCTGTTTTTT. This translates into CATSDLATSGITGELFF.

This clone was recorded once. This chain connects TRBV6-5 to TRBJ2-3, with 7 bases matching TRBD1. From germline, CDR1 is MNHEY and CDR2 SVGAGI. The CDR3 totals 14 residues. The J segment lost 4 bases and the V segment lost 6 bases, leaving 7 bases of the junction unmatched. In DNA form, the CDR3 reads TGTGCCAGCAGGCGCGACAGGGTATCAGATACGCAGTATTTT. Amino acids: CASRRDRVSDTQYF.

This chain uses TRBV5-1 with TRBJ2-5, with 13 bases fitting TRBD2. The CDR3 totals 19 residues. Germline V CDR1 and CDR2: SGHRS, YFSETQ. V lost 0 bases, J lost 0 bases, and 8 bases stayed unmatched. The CDR3 nucleotides are TGCGCCAGCAGCTTGGCCGAGTCGGGACTAGCGGGGTACCAAGAGACCCAGTACTTC. Translated, it gives CASSLAESGLAGYQETQYF.

The rearrangement uses TRBV25-1 and TRBJ2-7; weak D call: TRBD2 (5 bases). The CDR3 sequence is 14 residues long. CDR1 and CDR2 from the germline V gene are MGHDK and SYGVNS. Trimming removed 6 bases from V and 5 bases from J, with 17 bases in between. The CDR3 region has the DNA TGTGCCAGCAGCCGCCTTCGGCCGGAGGACGAGCAGTACTTC. It is translated as CASSRLRPEDEQYF.

The CDR3 DNA reads as TGTGCCAGCAGCCCCGGACAGGGGAAGCAGTACTTC. Its translation is CASSPGQGKQYF. The rearrangement links TRBV11-3 to TRBJ2-7; 9 nucleotides line up with TRBD1. Trimming at V came to 5 bases and at J to 8 bases, leaving 4 bases not matched to a gene. CDR3 length: 12 residues. CDR1 is SGHNT, CDR2 YENEEA, per germline. Full variable domain (rest looked up from reference TRBV11-3 and TRBJ2-7): EAGVVQSPRYKIIEKKQPVAFWCNPISGHNTLYWYLQNLGQGPELLIRYENEEAVDDSQLPKDRFSAERLKGVDSTLKIQPAELGDSAVYLCASSPGQGKQYFGPGTRLTVT.

The CDR3 protein is CATLGTGDEQYF. The CDR3 DNA follows: TGTGCCACCCTCGGAACAGGGGACGAGCAGTACTTC. V gene TRBV28 combines with J gene TRBJ2-7, with 7 bases matching TRBD1. There are 12 residues in the CDR3. The germline CDR1 and CDR2 sequences are MDHEN and SYDVKM. V trimming: 10 bases; J trimming: 5 bases; junction bases outside the gene matches: 8.

The chain has TRBV19 and TRBJ2-7; 14 bases are shared with TRBD2. Germline CDR1 and CDR2: LNHDA and SQIVND (reference sequence). Germline trimming cut 5 bases from V and 2 bases from J; bases unmatched to any gene: 5. CDR3 length: 16 residues. In nucleotides, the CDR3 is TGTGCCAGTAGTCGGACTAGCGGGGGGCCGGCCTACGAGCAGTACTTC. Its protein product is CASSRTSGGPAYEQYF.

The chain employs TRBV27 and TRBJ2-3; D is uncertain. Germline V gives CDR1 MNHEY, CDR2 SMNVEV (reference sequence). Trimming removed 6 bases from V and 2 bases from J, with 12 bases in between. The CDR3 has 14 residues. CDR3 in DNA: TGTGCCAGCAGCCTGGCAGAAAACACAGATACGCAGTATTTT. It codes for CASSLAENTDTQYF.

This chain links TRBV28 with TRBJ1-4; D might be TRBD1 (5 bases). V lost 7 bases to trimming and J lost 7 bases, with 19 bases between them. Per germline, CDR1 MDHEN and CDR2 SYDVKM. There are 15 residues in the CDR3. This CDR3 is CASTSSAGSREKLFF. DNA for the CDR3: TGTGCCAGCACCTCATCGGCAGGGTCTCGTGAAAAACTGTTTTTT.

This chain links TRBV21-1 with TRBJ2-5; TRBD1, the table's D call, lacks a check against the DNA. TRBV21-1 is a recognized pseudogene. This CDR3 has 16 amino acids. This CDR3 reads CASSKDGDRGQETQYF. CDR3 in DNA: TGTGCCAGCAGCAAAGATGGGGACAGGGGGCAAGAGACCCAGTACTTC.

The CDR3, as DNA: TGTGCCAGCAGCCCCCAGGGGAGCTCCTACGAGCAGTACTTC. Protein: CASSPQGSSYEQYF. This chain joins TRBV7-3 and TRBJ2-7; D perhaps matches TRBD1 (6 bases). Between the trimmed V and J ends, which lost 5 bases and 0 bases, there was a span of 11 bases. Germline CDR1 is SGHTA and CDR2 is FQGTGA. There are 14 residues in the CDR3.

The CDR3 spells CASSSTGAGTGELFF. CDR3 in DNA: TGTGCCAGCAGTTCCACAGGGGCGGGCACCGGGGAGCTGTTTTTT. V is TRBV28 and J is TRBJ2-2, with 7 bases identical to TRBD1. The germline CDR1 and CDR2 sequences are MDHEN and SYDVKM. The CDR3 totals 15 residues. Trimming at V came to 4 bases and at J to 4 bases, leaving 6 bases not matched to a gene.

The chain carries TRBV5-8 and TRBJ1-2; 9 bases are shared with TRBD1. Germline lookup yields CDR1 SGHTS and CDR2 YDEGEE. The CDR3 totals 13 residues. Trimming removed 4 bases from V and 6 bases from J; junction bases left unmatched: 4. As DNA, the CDR3 is TGTGCCAGCAGCCGCCGGGACAGGGATGGCTACACCTTC. Translating it yields CASSRRDRDGYTF.

V and J are TRBV25-1 and TRBJ2-5; a possible D gene is TRBD2 (5 bases). Deletions cut 6 bases from V and 1 base from J, with 15 bases between. The CDR3 runs to 15 residues. Germline V gene lookup returns CDR1 MGHDK and CDR2 SYGVNS. The CDR3, as DNA: TGTGCCAGCAGCCAACGCCAGACTATCCAAGAGACCCAGTACTTC. This sequence encodes CASSQRQTIQETQYF.

J is TRBJ1-5 and V is TRBV7-6, with D possibly matching TRBD1 (6 bases). Deletions cut 0 bases from V and 6 bases from J, with 12 bases between. The CDR3 is made up of 15 amino acids. Germline-derived CDR1 and CDR2 are SGHVS and FNYEAQ. In DNA form, the CDR3 reads TGTGCCAGCAGCTTAGCAGGGCAGGGGCCTCAGCCCCAGCATTTT. Translation gives CASSLAGQGPQPQHF.

The chain recombines TRBV7-9 with TRBJ1-2; D possibly corresponds to TRBD1 (5 bases). The germline V gene has CDR1 SEHNR and CDR2 FQNEAQ (reference sequence). The CDR3 is 14 residues long. V dropped 5 bases and J dropped 1 base, with 11 bases sitting between them. The CDR3 region is CASSPQGHNYGYTF. CDR3 DNA sequence: TGTGCCAGCAGCCCGCAGGGTCATAACTATGGCTACACCTTC. Complete variable domain (other parts from reference TRBV7-9 and TRBJ1-2): DTGVSQNPRHKITKRGQNVTFRCDPISEHNRLYWYRQTLGQGPEFLTYFQNEAQLEKSRLLSDRFSAERPKGSFSTLEIQRTEQGDSAMYLCASSPQGHNYGYTFGSGTRLTVV.

The V and J genes are TRBV2 and TRBJ2-4, with 7 nucleotides matching TRBD2. V shed 6 bases, J shed 6 bases, and the junction held 11 bases outside the gene matches. Germline assignment: CDR1 SNHLY and CDR2 FYNNEI. The CDR3 loop spans 15 amino acids. The CDR3, as DNA: TGTGCCAGCAGCGGGGAAGCCGGCGGGGGAAACATTCAGTACTTC. Translation gives CASSGEAGGGNIQYF. Full variable domain (outside the CDR3, taken from reference TRBV2 and TRBJ2-4): EPEVTQTPSHQVTQMGQEVILRCVPISNHLYFYWYRQILGQKVEFLVSFYNNEISEKSEIFDDQFSVERPDGSNFTLKIRSTKLEDSAMYFCASSGEAGGGNIQYFGAGTRLSVL.

The gene calls are TRBV5-6 and TRBJ1-6, with TRBD1 matching 8 bases. Germline-derived CDR1 and CDR2 are SGHDT and YYEEEE. CDR3 length: 18 amino acids. With V trimmed by 1 base and J by 3 bases, 9 bases remained unmatched. The CDR3 DNA is TGTGCCAGCAGCTTGTCCCGGACAGGGAAAAACTATAATTCACCCCTCCACTTT. It yields the protein CASSLSRTGKNYNSPLHF.

V is TRBV30 and J is TRBJ1-1, with D hard to call. CDR1 is GTSNPN, CDR2 SVGIG, per germline (reference sequence). The germline V and J ends were trimmed by 0 bases and 4 bases, with 9 bases remaining between them. The CDR3 is made up of 13 amino acids. The CDR3 sequence: CAWSVSYSTEAFF. For the CDR3, the DNA is TGTGCCTGGAGTGTAAGTTATAGCACTGAAGCTTTCTTT.

The V and J genes are TRBV24-1 and TRBJ2-7, with 7 positions matching TRBD1. Germline V gene data show CDR1 as KGHDR and CDR2 as SFDVKD. The CDR3 extends over 15 amino acids. V shed 2 bases and J 3 bases; nucleotides not matched to a gene: 6. CDR3 DNA: TGTGCCACCAGTGATTCCTATGCAGGGGGCTACGAGCAGTACTTC. Its protein product is CATSDSYAGGYEQYF.

J is TRBJ2-1 and V is TRBV4-2; D remains ambiguous. CDR1 is LGHNA, CDR2 YNFKEQ, per germline. V was pared by 0 bases and J by 7 bases, with 7 bases between. The CDR3 is 13 amino acids. The CDR3 sequence: CASSQEAANEQFF. As DNA, the CDR3 is TGTGCCAGCAGCCAAGAAGCTGCGAATGAGCAGTTCTTC.

This clone showed up just once. V and J are TRBV24-1 and TRBJ2-7; 7 bases are shared with TRBD1. Trimming removed 2 bases from V and 5 bases from J; junction bases left unmatched: 5. The length of the CDR3 is 14 residues. CDR1 and CDR2 from the germline V gene are KGHDR and SFDVKD. The CDR3 spells CATSDSDRAHEQYF. Written as DNA, the CDR3 is TGTGCCACCAGTGATTCTGACAGGGCCCACGAGCAGTACTTC.

The chain couples TRBV28 to TRBJ2-3; 10 bases are a match to TRBD2. Germline trimming cut 6 bases from V and 1 base from J; bases unmatched to any gene: 7. The CDR3 sequence is 16 residues long. Germline V lookup: CDR1 MDHEN, CDR2 SYDVKM. This CDR3 reads CASSQRGGSGTDTQYF. The CDR3 bases are TGTGCCAGCAGCCAGCGGGGGGGGTCTGGCACAGATACGCAGTATTTT. The whole variable domain, filled in from reference TRBV28 and TRBJ2-3, reads DVKVTQSSRYLVKRTGEKVFLECVQDMDHENMFWYRQDPGLGLRLIYFSYDVKMKEKGDIPEGYSVSREKKERFSLILESASTNQTSMYLCASSQRGGSGTDTQYFGPGTRLTVL.

J is TRBJ2-1 and V is TRBV6-5; a weak D match, TRBD2 (5 bases). The germline V and J ends were trimmed by 2 bases and 3 bases, with 8 bases remaining between them. The CDR3 has 14 residues. CDR1 is MNHEY, CDR2 SVGAGI, per germline. CDR3 DNA sequence: TGTGCCAGCAGTTACAGTGGGAGCTACAATGAGCAGTTCTTC. Encoded protein: CASSYSGSYNEQFF.

The CDR3: CASSQDPPSSGRPPHSYNEQFF. CDR3 DNA sequence: TGCGCCAGCAGCCAAGATCCCCCGTCTAGCGGGAGGCCCCCACACTCCTACAATGAGCAGTTCTTC. The V gene is TRBV4-3, the J gene TRBJ2-1, with 11 bases aligning to TRBD2. J was trimmed by 0 bases and V by 0 bases; bases with no gene match: 16. Germline loops: CDR1 LGHNA, CDR2 YSLEER. The CDR3 is made up of 22 amino acids.

V and J are TRBV12-3 or TRBV12-4 and TRBJ1-4; a possible D gene is TRBD1 (5 bases). V was shortened by 6 bases and J by 5 bases, with 10 bases between the two germline ends. This CDR3 contains 13 residues. The CDR3 here is CASSYGGNEKLFF. CDR3 in DNA: TGTGCCAGCAGCTATGGGGGGAATGAAAAACTGTTTTTT.

This chain uses TRBV4-2 with TRBJ1-5; D not certain. The germline V gene encodes CDR1 LGHNA and CDR2 YNFKEQ. Trimming took off 0 bases at V and 5 bases at J, with 8 bases between the two ends. This CDR3 has 14 amino acids. CDR3 protein: CASSQDHGDQPQHF. The CDR3, as DNA: TGTGCCAGCAGCCAAGATCACGGGGATCAGCCCCAGCATTTT.